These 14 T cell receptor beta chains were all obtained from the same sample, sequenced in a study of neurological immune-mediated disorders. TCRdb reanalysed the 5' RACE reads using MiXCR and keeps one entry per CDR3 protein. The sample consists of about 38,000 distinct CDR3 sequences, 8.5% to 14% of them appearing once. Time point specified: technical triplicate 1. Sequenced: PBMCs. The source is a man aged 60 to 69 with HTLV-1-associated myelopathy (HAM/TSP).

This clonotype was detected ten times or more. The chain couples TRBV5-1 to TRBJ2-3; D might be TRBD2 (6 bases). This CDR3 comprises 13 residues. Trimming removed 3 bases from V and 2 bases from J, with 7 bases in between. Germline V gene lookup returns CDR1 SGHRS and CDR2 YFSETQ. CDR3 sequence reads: CASSSGDTDTQYF. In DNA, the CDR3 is TGCGCCAGCAGCTCGGGAGACACAGATACGCAGTATTTT. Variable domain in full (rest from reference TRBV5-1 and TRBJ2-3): KAGVTQTPRYLIKTRGQQVTLSCSPISGHRSVSWYQQTPGQGLQFLFEYFSETQRNKGNFPGRFSGRQFSNSRSEMNVSTLELGDSALYLCASSSGDTDTQYFGPGTRLTVL.

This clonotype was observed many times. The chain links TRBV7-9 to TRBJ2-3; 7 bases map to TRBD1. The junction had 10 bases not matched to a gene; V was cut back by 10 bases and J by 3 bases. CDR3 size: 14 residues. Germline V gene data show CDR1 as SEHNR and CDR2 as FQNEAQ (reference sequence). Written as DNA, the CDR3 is TGTGCCATCGAGGGACAGCCTCTGACAGATACGCAGTATTTT. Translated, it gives CAIEGQPLTDTQYF. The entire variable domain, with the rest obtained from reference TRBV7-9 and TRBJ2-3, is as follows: DTGVSQNPRHKITKRGQNVTFRCDPISEHNRLYWYRQTLGQGPEFLTYFQNEAQLEKSRLLSDRFSAERPKGSFSTLEIQRTEQGDSAMYLCAIEGQPLTDTQYFGPGTRLTVL.

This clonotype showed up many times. The CDR3 reads CASSLVQGDWMNTEAFF. CDR3 nucleotide sequence: TGCGCCAGCAGCTTGGTTCAGGGGGACTGGATGAACACTGAAGCTTTCTTT. The V and J genes are TRBV5-1 and TRBJ1-1; 7 nucleotides line up with TRBD1. Germline CDR1 and CDR2: SGHRS and YFSETQ. The CDR3 consists of 17 residues. The V segment lost 0 bases and the J segment 0 bases; nucleotides outside the gene matches: 8.

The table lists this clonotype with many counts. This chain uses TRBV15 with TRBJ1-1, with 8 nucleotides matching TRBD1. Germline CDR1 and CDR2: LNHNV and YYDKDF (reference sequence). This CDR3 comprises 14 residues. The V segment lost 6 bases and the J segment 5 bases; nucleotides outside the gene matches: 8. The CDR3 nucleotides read TGTGCCACCAGGGACAGGGAGGGAGGAACTGAAGCTTTCTTT. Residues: CATRDREGGTEAFF.

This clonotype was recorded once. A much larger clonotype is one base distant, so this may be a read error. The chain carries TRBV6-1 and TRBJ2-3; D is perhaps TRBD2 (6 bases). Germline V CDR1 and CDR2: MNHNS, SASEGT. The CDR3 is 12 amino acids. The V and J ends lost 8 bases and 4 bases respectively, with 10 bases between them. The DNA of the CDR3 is TGTGCCAGCGTCGGGAGTTCAGATACGCAGTATTTT. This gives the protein CASVGSSDTQYF.

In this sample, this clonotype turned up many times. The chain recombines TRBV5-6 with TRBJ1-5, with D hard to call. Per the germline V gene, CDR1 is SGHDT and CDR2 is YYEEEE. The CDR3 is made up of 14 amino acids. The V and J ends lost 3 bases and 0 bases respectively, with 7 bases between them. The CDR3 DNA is TGTGCCAGCAGCTATTTCTCTAGCAATCAGCCCCAGCATTTT. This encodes CASSYFSSNQPQHF.

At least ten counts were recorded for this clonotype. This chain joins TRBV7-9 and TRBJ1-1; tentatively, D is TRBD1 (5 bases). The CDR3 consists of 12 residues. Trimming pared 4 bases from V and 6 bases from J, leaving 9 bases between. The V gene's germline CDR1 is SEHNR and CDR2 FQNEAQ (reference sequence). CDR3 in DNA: TGTGCCAGCAGCTCGGGGGGTGCTGAAGCTTTCTTT. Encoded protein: CASSSGGAEAFF.

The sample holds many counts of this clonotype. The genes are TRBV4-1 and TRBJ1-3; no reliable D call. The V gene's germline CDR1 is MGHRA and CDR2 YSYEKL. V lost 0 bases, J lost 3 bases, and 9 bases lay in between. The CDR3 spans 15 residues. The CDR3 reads CASSQEGQIGNTIYF. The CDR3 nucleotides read TGCGCCAGCAGCCAAGAAGGGCAGATTGGAAACACCATATATTTT.

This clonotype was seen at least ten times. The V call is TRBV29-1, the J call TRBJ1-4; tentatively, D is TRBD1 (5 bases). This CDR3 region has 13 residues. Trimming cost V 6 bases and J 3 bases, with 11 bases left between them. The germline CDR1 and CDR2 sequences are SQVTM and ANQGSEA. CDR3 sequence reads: CSVSGISNEKLFF. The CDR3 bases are TGCAGCGTGTCAGGGATATCTAATGAAAAACTGTTTTTT.

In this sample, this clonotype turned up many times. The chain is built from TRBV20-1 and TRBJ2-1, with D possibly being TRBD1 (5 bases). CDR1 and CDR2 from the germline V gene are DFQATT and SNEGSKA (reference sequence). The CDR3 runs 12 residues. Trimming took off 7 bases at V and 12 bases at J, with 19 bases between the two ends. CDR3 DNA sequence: TGCAGTGTAGGGGCTTCAGGAATGAGGCAGTTCTTC. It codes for CSVGASGMRQFF.

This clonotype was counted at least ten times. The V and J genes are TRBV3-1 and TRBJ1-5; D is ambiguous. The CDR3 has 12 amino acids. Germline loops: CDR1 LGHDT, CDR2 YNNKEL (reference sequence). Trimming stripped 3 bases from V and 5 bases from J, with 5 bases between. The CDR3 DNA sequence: TGTGCCAGCAGCCACATGGATCAGCCCCAGCATTTT. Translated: CASSHMDQPQHF.

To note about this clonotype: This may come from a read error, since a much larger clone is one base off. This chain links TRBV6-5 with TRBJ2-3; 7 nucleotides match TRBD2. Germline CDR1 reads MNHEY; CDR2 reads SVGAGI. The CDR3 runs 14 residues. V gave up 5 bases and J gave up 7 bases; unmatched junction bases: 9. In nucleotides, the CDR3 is TGTGCCAGCAGTCCCGGTAGCGGGTTTAATACGCAGTATTTT. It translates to CASSPGSGFNTQYF.

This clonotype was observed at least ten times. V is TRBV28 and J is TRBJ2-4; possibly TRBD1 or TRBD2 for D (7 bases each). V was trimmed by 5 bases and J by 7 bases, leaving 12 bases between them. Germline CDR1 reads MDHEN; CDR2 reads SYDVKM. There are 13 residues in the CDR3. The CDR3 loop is CASSQGGYNIQYF. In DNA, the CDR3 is TGTGCCAGCAGTCAGGGGGGGTACAACATTCAGTACTTC. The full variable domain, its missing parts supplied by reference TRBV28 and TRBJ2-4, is DVKVTQSSRYLVKRTGEKVFLECVQDMDHENMFWYRQDPGLGLRLIYFSYDVKMKEKGDIPEGYSVSREKKERFSLILESASTNQTSMYLCASSQGGYNIQYFGAGTRLSVL.

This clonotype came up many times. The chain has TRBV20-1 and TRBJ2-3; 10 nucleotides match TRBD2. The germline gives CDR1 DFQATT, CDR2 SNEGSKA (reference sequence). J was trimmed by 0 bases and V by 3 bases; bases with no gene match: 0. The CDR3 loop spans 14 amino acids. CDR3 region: CSARTSGSTDTQYF. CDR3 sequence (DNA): TGCAGTGCTAGGACTAGCGGGAGCACAGATACGCAGTATTTT.